Below, 25 T cell receptor beta chains from the same sample are listed, as sequenced in a study of blood T cell repertoires in COVID-19. Produced via immunoSEQ multiplex PCR; TCRdb's table is partial and in-frame only. Seen here are hundreds of thousands of clones, roughly 90% observed once, and the top ten hold roughly 2.6%. The sequencing input was PBMCs or T cells enriched from blood (not recorded which). The receptors originated from a man between 60 and 75 years old who had recovered from COVID-19.

The chain couples TRBV18 to TRBJ1-5, with D possibly TRBD1 on 5 matching bases. The CDR3 consists of 14 residues. V was trimmed by 2 bases and J by 4 bases, leaving 9 bases between them. Germline values: CDR1 KGHSH, CDR2 LQKENI. CDR3 sequence (DNA): TGTGCCAGCTCACCATTCCAGGGTAATCAGCCCCAGCATTTT. This translates into CASSPFQGNQPQHF.

This chain links TRBV18 with TRBJ2-7; TRBD1 agrees at 8 bases. V lost 6 bases, J lost 3 bases, and 10 bases stayed unmatched. The CDR3 consists of 15 residues. CDR1 is KGHSH and CDR2 is LQKENI in the germline V gene. The CDR3 DNA reads TGTGCCAGCTCGCACAACAGGGGGGAAGGCTACGAGCAGTACTTC. Translating it yields CASSHNRGEGYEQYF.

This clone was observed a handful of times. The same CDR3 can be traced to other DNA sequences in this sample. The chain uses TRBV6-5 and TRBJ1-5, with 7 bases lining up with TRBD1. Trimming removed 5 bases from V and 6 bases from J; junction bases left unmatched: 7. The CDR3 is 14 residues long. Germline assignment: CDR1 MNHEY and CDR2 SVGAGI. Written as DNA, the CDR3 is TGTGCCAGCAGTCCCGACAGGGCGGGTCAGCCCCAGCATTTT. The encoded protein is CASSPDRAGQPQHF.

This clone was seen once. The rearrangement joins TRBV6-2 or TRBV6-3 to TRBJ1-1; D remains ambiguous. Germline V CDR1 and CDR2: MNHEY, SVGEGT. The CDR3 covers 12 residues. Trimming removed 0 bases from V and 6 bases from J, with 5 bases in between. The CDR3 region has the DNA TGTGCCAGCAGTTACTCTTTAGCTGAAGCTTTCTTT. It encodes CASSYSLAEAFF.

This chain links TRBV3-1 (or the pseudogene TRBV3-2) with TRBJ1-6; D not resolved. The V and J ends lost 11 bases and 3 bases respectively, with 14 bases between them. The CDR3 length is 14 residues. Germline CDR1 and CDR2: LGHDT and YNNKEL (reference sequence). CDR3 sequence: CAASPGDYNSPLHF. The CDR3, as DNA: TGTGCCGCAAGCCCGGGAGACTATAATTCACCCCTCCACTTT.

The chain joins TRBV19 to TRBJ2-1, with D tentatively TRBD2 (6 bases). V lost 10 bases, J lost 2 bases, and 18 bases lay in between. The CDR3 length is 15 residues. The V gene's germline CDR1 is LNHDA and CDR2 SQIVND (reference sequence). Here the CDR3 DNA reads TGTGCCACCCGAAACCCGGGACTCACCTACAATGAGCAGTTCTTC. Translating gives CATRNPGLTYNEQFF.

The V gene is TRBV2, the J gene TRBJ2-2; possibly TRBD2 for D (5 bases). CDR1 is SNHLY, CDR2 FYNNEI, per germline. The length of the CDR3 is 14 residues. V lost 4 bases, J lost 5 bases, and 11 bases lay in between. CDR3 sequence (DNA): TGTGCCAGCAGTGTTCCTCGGGAAACCGGGGAGCTGTTTTTT. This gives the protein CASSVPRETGELFF.

The CDR3 DNA is TGTGCCAGCTCCCCCGCGGGCGCGCGGGATCCAGATACGCAGTATTTT. Translating gives CASSPAGARDPDTQYF. V and J are TRBV18 and TRBJ2-3; tentatively, D is TRBD2 (6 bases). From germline, CDR1 is KGHSH and CDR2 LQKENI. CDR3 length equals 16 residues. V dropped 6 bases and J dropped 4 bases, with 20 bases sitting between them. The variable domain in full, completed from reference TRBV18 and TRBJ2-3, reads NAGVMQNPRHLVRRRGQEARLRCSPMKGHSHVYWYRQLPEEGLKFMVYLQKENIIDESGMPKERFSAEFPKEGPSILRIQQVVRGDSAAYFCASSPAGARDPDTQYFGPGTRLTVL.

This clone was seen a handful of times. The CDR3 loop is CASSAGLAPINEQFF. In DNA, the CDR3 is TGTGCCAGCTCGGCTGGCCTAGCGCCGATCAATGAGCAGTTCTTC. The chain recombines TRBV7-9 with TRBJ2-1; possibly TRBD2 for D (6 bases). Germline lookup yields CDR1 SEHNR and CDR2 FQNEAQ (reference sequence). This CDR3 is 15 amino acids long. V was cut by 8 bases and J by 6 bases, with 20 bases left in between.

The J gene is TRBJ1-3, the V gene TRBV3-1 (or the pseudogene TRBV3-2); D is possibly TRBD1 (6 bases). V lost 4 bases to trimming and J lost 2 bases, with 9 bases between them. Germline CDR1 LGHDT, CDR2 YNNKEL (reference sequence). The CDR3 contains 14 residues. The CDR3 is CASSPDSAGNTIYF. The CDR3 coding sequence is TGTGCCAGCAGCCCGGACAGCGCTGGAAACACCATATATTTT.

This chain joins TRBV7-2 and TRBJ1-5; the D is unclear. CDR1 and CDR2 from the germline V gene are SGHTA and FQGNSA. The CDR3 has 13 amino acids. Trimming stripped 0 bases from V and 6 bases from J, with 6 bases between. The DNA of the CDR3 is TGTGCCAGCAGCTTAGCCGAAGCTCAGCCCCAGCATTTT. Residues: CASSLAEAQPQHF.

The CDR3 here is CASSLAVGGGELFF. CDR3 nucleotide sequence: TGTGCCAGCAGCTTAGCAGTCGGAGGGGGGGAGCTGTTTTTT. V and J are TRBV7-2 and TRBJ2-2, with TRBD2 as a possible D gene (6 bases). V lost 0 bases and J 8 bases, leaving 10 bases between the germline ends. CDR1 and CDR2 (germline): SGHTA, FQGNSA. The CDR3 has 14 residues.

This clone was seen just once. The chain is built from TRBV7-8 and TRBJ1-5, with 7 bases that match TRBD1. Trimming at V came to 2 bases and at J to 0 bases, leaving 4 bases not matched to a gene. This CDR3 contains 16 residues. Germline V gene data show CDR1 as SGHVS and CDR2 as FQNEAQ. CDR3 residues: CASSLLGQNSNQPQHF. CDR3 nucleotides: TGTGCCAGCAGCTTACTGGGACAGAATAGCAATCAGCCCCAGCATTTT.

The rearrangement joins TRBV7-9 to TRBJ2-7; 10 nucleotides line up with TRBD1. The CDR3 loop spans 13 amino acids. Per germline, CDR1 SEHNR and CDR2 FQNEAQ (reference sequence). J gave up 5 bases and V 5 bases, and 3 bases lay outside the gene matches. The CDR3 protein is CASSRDRGDEQYF. Here the CDR3 DNA reads TGTGCCAGCAGCAGGGACAGGGGTGACGAGCAGTACTTC.

V and J are TRBV27 and TRBJ1-2; TRBD1 matches 8 bases. The germline V gene has CDR1 MNHEY and CDR2 SMNVEV (reference sequence). CDR3 length: 16 residues. V dropped 1 base and J dropped 7; count of bases not matched to a gene: 11. DNA for the CDR3: TGTGCCAGCAGTTTATTGTCTCGACAGGGGCGCCGTGGCTACACCTTC. Protein product: CASSLLSRQGRRGYTF.

V is TRBV21-1 and J is TRBJ1-1; no DNA check was done on the table's D call, TRBD1. TRBV21-1 is classified as a pseudogene. The CDR3 covers 23 residues. The chain's CDR3 is CASSKISGGQGAIYPLRGPEAFF. CDR3 coding DNA: TGTGCCAGCAGCAAAATCTCTGGTGGCCAGGGGGCGATCTATCCCCTTCGGGGCCCTGAAGCTTTCTTT.

The chain has TRBV11-1 and TRBJ2-1; D is perhaps TRBD2 (6 bases). The germline gives CDR1 SGHAT, CDR2 FQDESV (reference sequence). This CDR3 contains 15 residues. Deletions cut 2 bases from V and 1 base from J, with 9 bases between. The CDR3 coding sequence is TGTGCCAGCAGCTTATCGGAGGGGTCCTACAATGAGCAGTTCTTC. This gives the protein CASSLSEGSYNEQFF.

The gene calls are TRBV7-2 and TRBJ1-1, with 7 bases aligning to TRBD1. Looked up from germline, CDR1 is SGHTA and CDR2 is FQGNSA. V gave up 1 base and J gave up 5 bases; unmatched junction bases: 4. This CDR3 contains 14 residues. The CDR3 DNA sequence: TGTGCCAGCAGCTTAGAGGGGGCAGGGACTGAAGCTTTCTTT. Translating gives CASSLEGAGTEAFF.

V gene TRBV28 combines with J gene TRBJ2-7; TRBD2 agrees at 11 bases. The CDR3 covers 18 residues. Germline V lookup: CDR1 MDHEN, CDR2 SYDVKM. V gave up 4 bases and J gave up 2 bases; unmatched junction bases: 13. The CDR3 nucleotides read TGTGCCAGCAGTTCTTCCGGGACTAGCGGTGGGAGGCCCTACGAGCAGTACTTC. Its protein is CASSSSGTSGGRPYEQYF.

In nucleotides, the CDR3 is TGTGCCAGTAGCACGAGAGGGTTCAATGAGCAGTTCTTC. Translated, it gives CASSTRGFNEQFF. The chain couples TRBV19 to TRBJ2-1; maybe TRBD2 (5 bases). Germline CDR1 and CDR2: LNHDA and SQIVND (reference sequence). This CDR3 is 13 amino acids long. Trimming took off 6 bases at V and 6 bases at J, with 12 bases between the two ends.

The chain uses TRBV10-2 and TRBJ2-3; 8 bases are a match to TRBD2. This CDR3 contains 15 residues. Per germline, CDR1 WSHSY and CDR2 SAAADI. V gave up 4 bases and J gave up 2 bases; unmatched junction bases: 5. As DNA, the CDR3 is TGCGCCAGCAGTGCCCCAGCGGGAGACACAGATACGCAGTATTTT. Its translation is CASSAPAGDTDTQYF.

The CDR3, as DNA: TGTGCCAGCAGTTACGGGACCTACAATGAGCAGTTCTTC. It translates to CASSYGTYNEQFF. The rearrangement uses TRBV12-3 or TRBV12-4 and TRBJ2-1; possible D gene TRBD2, 5 bases. Deletions cut 4 bases from V and 2 bases from J, with 6 bases between. The CDR3 consists of 13 residues.

This clone occurred once. The chain couples TRBV5-6 to TRBJ2-6; no firm D call. V dropped 0 bases and J dropped 0 bases, with 7 bases sitting between them. The CDR3 is 16 amino acids. Germline CDR1 reads SGHDT; CDR2 reads YYEEEE. DNA of the CDR3: TGTGCCAGCAGCTTGGCCTCGGGCTCTGGGGCCAACGTCCTGACTTTC. This translates into CASSLASGSGANVLTF.

Only a few counts were recorded for this clone. This chain links TRBV6-5 with TRBJ1-5; D gene unclear. Looked up from germline, CDR1 is MNHEY and CDR2 is SVGAGI. V was shortened by 6 bases and J by 6 bases, with 12 bases between the two germline ends. The CDR3 has 13 residues. The CDR3 nucleotides read TGTGCCAGCAGCGGAGGCCGCACTCAGCCCCAGCATTTT. This gives the protein CASSGGRTQPQHF.

The DNA for the CDR3 is TGTGCCAGCACCCTTTTAGGGGAGCTGTTTTTT. This sequence encodes CASTLLGELFF. The chain recombines TRBV7-9 with TRBJ2-2; D not resolved. CDR3 size: 11 residues. V lost 7 bases and J lost 8, with 8 bases in between. Looked up from germline, CDR1 is SEHNR and CDR2 is FQNEAQ (reference sequence).